This is a list of T cell receptor beta chains from one sample in a study of Graves' ophthalmopathy and Graves' hyperthyroidism. TCRdb analysed the multiplex PCR reads with MiXCR anew, one entry per CDR3 protein. The sample yields about 400,000 distinct CDR3 sequences, approximately 20% seen once. The sample comprised peripheral blood. The receptors were gathered from a woman aged 18-30 years with Graves' ophthalmopathy. Both conserved end residues are part of each CDR3. The D gene is left open where the match is weak. Expanded clones get a size class; other rows say once, few or many, or leave the size out.

V gene,D gene,J gene,clone size,CDR3 protein,CDR3 DNA
TRBV14,NA,TRBJ2-7,many,CASSQSYLGGEQYF,TGTGCCAGCAGCCAATCCTACCTGGGGGGCGAGCAGTACTTC
TRBV6-2/TRBV6-3,TRBD2,TRBJ2-7,once,CASSYELAGGPSVGEQYF,TGTGCCAGCAGTTACGAACTAGCGGGAGGGCCGTCCGTTGGCGAGCAGTACTTC
TRBV15,NA,TRBJ2-7,many,CATSSRVPEQYF,TGTGCCACCAGCAGCAGGGTCCCCGAGCAGTACTTC
TRBV28,TRBD1,TRBJ1-1,many,CASSYSRGFAEAFF,TGTGCCAGCAGTTATAGCAGGGGGTTCGCTGAAGCTTTCTTT
TRBV4-2,NA,TRBJ2-4,many,CASSQEELAKNIQYF,TGTGCCAGCAGCCAAGAGGAATTAGCCAAAAACATTCAGTACTTC
TRBV6-1,TRBD2,TRBJ2-5,many,CASRRTGTNQETQYF,TGTGCCAGCAGACGCACCGGGACTAATCAAGAGACCCAGTACTTC
TRBV4-2,NA,TRBJ2-7,many,CASSPDTDSHSYEQYF,TGTGCCAGCAGTCCTGACACGGACAGCCACTCCTACGAGCAGTACTTC
TRBV5-1,TRBD1,TRBJ1-1,many,CASGQDRGKTEAFF,TGCGCCAGCGGGCAGGACAGGGGAAAGACTGAAGCTTTCTTT
TRBV7-3,NA,TRBJ2-4,many,CASSLIEGAKNIQYF,TGTGCCAGCAGCTTAATAGAAGGGGCCAAAAACATTCAGTACTTC
TRBV12-3/TRBV12-4,NA,TRBJ2-3,many,CASSLNTQYF,TGTGCCAGCAGTTTAAATACGCAGTATTTT
TRBV11-2,TRBD1,TRBJ1-5,NA,CASSPQGAQGQPQHF,TGTGCCAGCAGCCCACAGGGGGCGCAGGGTCAGCCCCAGCATTTT
TRBV11-2,NA,TRBJ2-7,NA,CASSLDRRLRPYEQYF,TGTGCCAGCAGCTTAGATCGGCGACTACGACCCTACGAGCAGTACTTC
TRBV10-3,TRBD2,TRBJ2-5,few,CAISESPTPTSGEETQYF,TGTGCCATCAGTGAGTCGCCTACCCCGACTAGCGGGGAAGAGACCCAGTACTTC
TRBV6-5,NA,TRBJ2-7,many,CASSYFPGSYEQYF,TGTGCCAGCAGTTACTTCCCTGGATCCTACGAGCAGTACTTC
TRBV6-1,NA,TRBJ2-7,NA,CASSGLRAVFNYF,TGTGCCAGCAGTGGACTACGGGCCGTCTTCAATTACTTC
TRBV2,TRBD2,TRBJ2-7,many,CARASGGSYEQYF,TGTGCCAGAGCTAGCGGGGGCTCCTACGAGCAGTACTTC
TRBV12-3/TRBV12-4,NA,TRBJ2-6,NA,CASEPSGANVLTF,TGTGCCAGCGAGCCTTCTGGGGCCAACGTCCTGACTTTC
TRBV29-1,TRBD2,TRBJ2-7,many,CSVMTGTSYEQYF,TGCAGCGTGATGACGGGGACTAGCTACGAGCAGTACTTC
TRBV7-8,TRBD2,TRBJ2-7,many,CASSRSGSEQYF,TGTGCCAGCAGCCGTAGCGGGAGCGAGCAGTACTTC
TRBV30,NA,TRBJ1-1,many,CAGGGDNTEAFF,TGTGCCGGGGGGGGCGATAATACTGAAGCTTTCTTT
TRBV6-2/TRBV6-3,NA,TRBJ1-2,many,CASRPGRVGYGYTF,TGTGCCAGCAGACCAGGACGCGTAGGGTATGGCTACACCTTC
TRBV7-2,TRBD2,TRBJ2-7,NA,CASSWGLAGEQYF,TGTGCCAGCAGCTGGGGACTAGCGGGTGAGCAGTACTTC
TRBV11-2,NA,TRBJ1-2,many,CASGQSMNYGYTF,TGTGCCAGCGGCCAATCGATGAACTATGGCTACACCTTC
TRBV24-1,TRBD1,TRBJ2-5,many,CATSDPGDRGPQETQYF,TGTGCCACCAGTGACCCGGGGGACAGGGGGCCCCAAGAGACCCAGTACTTC
TRBV6-2/TRBV6-3,TRBD1,TRBJ2-5,many,CASSYSNRDRQETQYF,TGTGCCAGCAGTTACTCGAACCGGGACAGACAAGAGACCCAGTACTTC
TRBV7-2,NA,TRBJ2-2,NA,CASSPPLYGELFF,TGTGCCAGCAGCCCCCCCCTTTACGGGGAGCTGTTTTTT
TRBV4-2,TRBD2,TRBJ2-5,many,CASSQGQGLAGGGTQYF,TGTGCCAGCAGCCAAGGCCAGGGACTAGCGGGAGGGGGGACCCAGTACTTC
TRBV3-1,NA,TRBJ2-2,many,CAVGPAGSGELFF,TGTGCCGTAGGCCCCGCTGGATCCGGGGAGCTGTTTTTT
TRBV20-1,NA,TRBJ2-7,many,CSATKAGFHEQYF,TGCAGTGCTACCAAGGCAGGGTTCCACGAGCAGTACTTC
TRBV12-3/TRBV12-4,TRBD2,TRBJ2-5,NA,CASSSAGGSETQYF,TGTGCCAGCAGTTCCGCGGGAGGGTCAGAGACCCAGTACTTC
TRBV6-2/TRBV6-3,NA,TRBJ2-5,many,CASRKTGMETQYF,TGTGCCAGCAGAAAAACAGGGATGGAGACCCAGTACTTC
TRBV6-5,NA,TRBJ2-2,many,CASTYSGNSGELFF,TGTGCCAGCACTTACAGTGGGAATTCCGGGGAGCTGTTTTTT
TRBV12-5,NA,TRBJ2-5,many,CASGLEGETQYF,TGTGCTAGTGGTTTGGAGGGAGAGACCCAGTACTTC
TRBV9,NA,TRBJ1-1,many,CASSVRENTEAFF,TGTGCCAGCAGCGTAAGGGAGAACACTGAAGCTTTCTTT
TRBV18,NA,TRBJ2-2,few,CASSAQDGRPGELFF,TGTGCCAGCTCGGCGCAGGACGGCCGCCCCGGGGAGCTGTTTTTT
TRBV14,TRBD1,TRBJ1-2,many,CASSQVVVRGQGAAPLYGYTF,TGTGCCAGCAGCCAAGTGGTAGTCAGGGGACAGGGGGCTGCACCCCTCTATGGCTACACCTTC
TRBV7-8,NA,TRBJ1-5,many,CASSLRNQGSQPQHF,TGTGCCAGCAGCTTAAGAAACCAGGGTAGTCAGCCCCAGCATTTT
TRBV6-2/TRBV6-3,TRBD1,TRBJ2-7,many,CASSSGQGNEQYF,TGTGCCAGCAGCTCCGGACAGGGAAACGAGCAGTACTTC
TRBV12-5,NA,TRBJ1-1,many,CASGLNLNTEAFF,TGTGCTAGTGGACTCAACCTGAACACTGAAGCTTTCTTT
TRBV6-1,NA,TRBJ2-2,few,CASRAGTLGNTGELFF,TGTGCCAGCAGAGCTGGGACTCTCGGAAACACCGGGGAGCTGTTTTTT
TRBV7-2,TRBD2,TRBJ2-7,NA,CASKGLAGEPLYF,TGTGCCTCAAAAGGGCTAGCGGGAGAGCCTCTATACTTC
TRBV9,NA,TRBJ2-7,many,CASSVGGASVYEQYF,TGTGCCAGCAGCGTCGGAGGGGCGTCAGTCTACGAGCAGTACTTC
TRBV18,NA,TRBJ1-5,many,CASSSGHESPPVHF,TGTGCCAGCTCGAGCGGACATGAATCTCCGCCAGTGCATTTT
TRBV30,NA,TRBJ2-7,many,CAWSSGNSYEQYF,TGTGCCTGGAGTTCAGGGAACTCCTACGAGCAGTACTTC
TRBV25-1,TRBD2,TRBJ2-5,many,CASSIGTSGRERPQETQYF,TGTGCCAGCAGTATAGGGACTAGCGGGAGAGAGAGACCCCAAGAGACCCAGTACTTC
TRBV29-1,NA,TRBJ1-1,many,CSVALSGGGRRAEAFF,TGCAGCGTTGCTCTCTCCGGGGGCGGCCGTCGGGCTGAAGCTTTCTTT
TRBV5-6,NA,TRBJ2-7,many,CASSLVEGSYEQYF,TGTGCCAGCAGCTTGGTGGAGGGGAGCTACGAGCAGTACTTC
TRBV11-2,TRBD1,TRBJ1-1,many,CASSLTGTGGKGTEAFF,TGTGCCAGCAGCCTAACCGGGACAGGGGGTAAAGGCACTGAAGCTTTCTTT
TRBV5-5,NA,TRBJ1-5,many,CASSSGGWNQPQHF,TGTGCCAGCAGCTCGGGGGGGTGGAATCAGCCCCAGCATTTT
TRBV6-5,NA,TRBJ2-2,many,CASRIRGQLNTGELFF,TGTGCCAGCAGGATCCGAGGACAGTTAAACACCGGGGAGCTGTTTTTT
TRBV6-2/TRBV6-3,TRBD1,TRBJ2-6,many,CASSYSYEDRASGANVLTF,TGTGCCAGCAGTTACTCGTATGAGGACAGGGCCTCTGGGGCCAACGTCCTGACTTTC
TRBV19,NA,TRBJ2-4,many,CASSLTSLRDGENIQYF,TGTGCCAGTAGTTTGACCTCACTGCGGGACGGGGAAAACATTCAGTACTTC
TRBV7-2,NA,TRBJ2-5,once,CASSLTGVKETQYF,TGTGCCAGCAGCTTAACCGGGGTGAAAGAGACCCAGTACTTC
TRBV15,NA,TRBJ1-2,NA,CATSREGLNYGYTF,TGTGCCACCAGCAGAGAAGGTCTTAACTATGGCTACACCTTC
TRBV4-2,NA,TRBJ2-2,many,CASSQDRGDNTGELSF,TGTGCCAGCAGCCAAGACCGAGGGGATAACACCGGGGAGCTGTCTTTT